The entry that follows covers one T cell receptor (beta chain) sequence. It lacks a known antigen. Base qualities were left out, and no much larger clone turns up one base away. Starting from around 500 ng total RNA, TCRbeta-specific cDNA was produced by reverse transcription with a constant-region primer and ProtoScript II reverse transcriptase. Three nested multiplex PCR rounds, following a slightly modified ARM-PCR procedure, were used to build the TCRbeta libraries. Each of the first two PCR rounds ran for 9 to 11 cycles using multiplex TRBV1-TRBV30 forward primers together with a Cbeta reverse primer. Sample barcodes and Illumina adapters were added in a final 25-cycle PCR using Deep VentR polymerase. Amplicons of 200-500 bp were gel-purified with a QIAquick gel extraction kit before sequencing. The TCRbeta amplicons were sequenced with 250-bp paired-end reads on an Illumina HiSeq 2500. As for the original processing: To recover full CDR3 sequences, reads were quality-trimmed using Trimmomatic v0.33 and paired reads were then merged using FLASH v1.2.11. V, D and J germline segments were assigned to the rearranged TCRbeta sequences by MiGEC v1.2.1b. Clonotype statistics and Shannon-Wiener diversity indices were computed with VDJtools v1.0.0. To cut down on sampling bias, every analysis after diversity analysis relied on just the 250 most abundant clonotypes from each sample. TCRdb's own reprocessing of the public reads used fastp at Q25 and MiXCR and kept productive beta chains. Rows merge per CDR3 protein into single entries with the most common DNA and genes. The V and J calls and clone size come from TCRdb's table, not from the authors' own analysis. In this sample the table shows 310,000 or so distinct CDR3 sequences, more than 55% of which occur a single time. The ten largest clones represent approximately 15% of the sample.

Blood RNA was extracted from unsorted whole blood using TRIzol reagent, and germline DNA was obtained with the DNeasy Blood & Tissue kit. At the time of sampling, the patients were treatment-naive and had chronic HBV infection. Approximately 3.9 milliliters of peripheral blood were collected into K2EDTA tubes before surgery. The record originates from a study of tumor-infiltrating lymphocytes in primary liver carcinoma (TCRdb year 2017). General notes on the study: Surgical resection was performed in China between late 2015 and early 2016 on four to six patients with histopathologically diagnosed primary liver carcinoma. Of the five patients (three men and two women, aged 30 to 69 years), four had hepatocellular carcinoma and one had combined HCC and intrahepatic cholangiocarcinoma. For each liver tumor, the study sampled five regions along with adjacent normal tissue and blood, and applied TCRbeta repertoire sequencing, expression microarrays and whole-exome sequencing. Each sample produced about 3.5 to 8 million productive TCRbeta reads, and read depth showed no significant difference between tissue types. The five patients had tumors staged T1-T3 N0M0, with maximum diameters ranging from about 4.2 to 11 cm. A total of 35 or so specimens from 5 patients went through TCRbeta repertoire sequencing, namely 25 tumor regions, 5 adjacent noncancerous liver tissues and 5 peripheral blood samples. Technical replicate repertoires showed high reproducibility, with mean shared-clone rates approximately 0.9 and correlation coefficients above 0.95.

Between the V and J ends, shortened by 3 bases and 6 bases respectively, the junction contains 11 bases. The CDR3 has 13 amino acids, counting the end cysteine and phenylalanine. The read is trimmed to its CDR3 DNA, 39 bases read in frame from base 1. Overall study results and their limits: Bulk unsorted samples precluded comparing CD4+ and CD8+ T cell repertoires. Only the TCR beta chain was sequenced, which likely underestimates true repertoire diversity because unpaired alpha chains were not captured. Consistent with antigen-driven expansion, pairs of tumor regions showed higher repertoire overlap (mean around 36%) than either tumor-adjacent pairs (around 17%) or tumor-blood pairs (roughly 15%). A significantly larger repertoire fraction was made up by the top 250 clones in tumors than in blood (p = 0.039). With just four or five patients in the study, the authors point out that the findings should be validated in a larger study.

In this chain, TRBV12-3 or TRBV12-4 is recombined with TRBJ2-5; too little of a D gene remains to name it. Material for sequencing was peripheral blood. This sequence was found in a woman between 25 and 40 years old with primary liver carcinoma and hepatitis B virus infection. The nucleotide sequence reads as follows: TGTGCCAGCAGTTTCTCTAGTGGGAAGACCCAGTACTTC. It encodes CASSFSSGKTQYF.